This entry lists 12 T cell receptor beta chains sequenced from one sample in a study of human T cells and chemical hapten exposure. Described time point: pre-sensitization, week 0. The treatment: therapeutic diphenylcyclopropenone sensitization with weekly scalp DPC. TCRdb itself ran the RACE reads through MiXCR, one entry per CDR3 protein. Here the sample spans more than 85,000 distinct CDR3 sequences, 8.5% being singletons. The sequences come from whole blood, collected in connection with sensitization to the hapten diphenylcyclopropenone (DPC). The receptors were sampled from a man aged 35 to 55 with alopecia areata. Some clones in this sample may be carry-over from other donors' samples.

As concerns this clonotype: A much larger clone lies one base from this, so it may be a read error. This chain connects TRBV11-2 to TRBJ2-3; TRBD2 agrees at 11 bases. Germline V lookup: CDR1 SGHAT, CDR2 FQNNGV. The CDR3 has 16 residues. V dropped 5 bases and J dropped 10; count of bases not matched to a gene: 14. Here the CDR3 reads CASSIRLAGTIASQYF. CDR3 nucleotides: TGTGCCAGCAGCATCCGACTAGCGGGGACCATAGCGTCGCAGTATTTT. The variable domain in full, with the rest retrieved from reference TRBV11-2 and TRBJ2-3, is EAGVAQSPRYKIIEKRQSVAFWCNPISGHATLYWYQQILGQGPKLLIQFQNNGVVDDSQLPKDRFSAERLKGVDSTLKIQPAKLEDSAVYLCASSIRLAGTIASQYFGPGTRLTVL.

The chain combines TRBV6-5 with TRBJ2-1, with 14 bases aligning to TRBD2. After removal of 2 bases from V and 0 bases from J, the junction contained 3 bases not matched to a gene. Germline V gene lookup returns CDR1 MNHEY and CDR2 SVGAGI. This CDR3 region has 18 residues. CDR3 nucleotides: TGTGCCAGCAGTTACGGGACTAGCGGGAGTAGCTCCTACAATGAGCAGTTCTTC. This encodes CASSYGTSGSSSYNEQFF.

This clonotype has more than one count but fewer than ten. The V gene is TRBV7-8, the J gene TRBJ2-5; no definite D call. The CDR3 length is 13 residues. The V gene's germline CDR1 is SGHVS and CDR2 FQNEAQ. Trimming cost V 2 bases and J 2 bases, with 6 bases left between them. The CDR3 DNA reads as TGTGCCAGCAGCTTACGGCCACAAGAGACCCAGTACTTC. Protein: CASSLRPQETQYF.

J is TRBJ2-6 and V is TRBV5-1; no clear D. CDR3 length: 14 residues. Per germline, CDR1 SGHRS and CDR2 YFSETQ. The germline V and J ends were trimmed by 5 bases and 0 bases, with 6 bases remaining between them. CDR3 DNA: TGCGCCAGCAGTACCGACTCTGGGGCCAACGTCCTGACTTTC. It specifies CASSTDSGANVLTF.

V and J are TRBV30 and TRBJ1-6; 10 bases match TRBD1. Trimming removed 0 bases from V and 7 bases from J; junction bases left unmatched: 3. This CDR3 has 15 amino acids. Germline CDR1 is GTSNPN and CDR2 is SVGIG (reference sequence). CDR3 residues: CAWSVMGQGNSPLHF. The CDR3 DNA reads TGTGCCTGGAGTGTCATGGGACAGGGGAATTCACCCCTCCACTTT.

This clonotype was seen many times. The chain links TRBV7-2 to TRBJ2-1; D not certain. The CDR3 spans 16 residues. V lost 5 bases to trimming and J lost 0 bases, with 14 bases between them. The germline V gene has CDR1 SGHTA and CDR2 FQGNSA. CDR3 loop: CASSPRDRNSYNEQFF. The CDR3 DNA is TGTGCCAGCAGCCCACGTGACCGAAACTCCTACAATGAGCAGTTCTTC.

The chain is built from TRBV7-9 and TRBJ2-3; tentatively, D is TRBD1 (6 bases). V was cut by 4 bases and J by 4 bases, with 21 bases left in between. This CDR3 contains 17 residues. Germline V CDR1 and CDR2: SEHNR, FQNEAQ (reference sequence). The CDR3 nucleotides read TGTGCCAGCAGCTCGGACCCGGGACAACAAAACGCAGATACGCAGTATTTT. Translated: CASSSDPGQQNADTQYF.

This clonotype was recorded many times. The chain combines TRBV25-1 with TRBJ2-1, with D tentatively TRBD1 or TRBD2 (5 bases each). This CDR3 region has 12 residues. V lost 4 bases and J 9 bases, leaving 10 bases between the germline ends. Germline V CDR1 and CDR2: MGHDK, SYGVNS. The CDR3: CASSAGLGEQFF. DNA of the CDR3: TGTGCCAGCAGTGCGGGGCTTGGTGAGCAGTTCTTC.

J is TRBJ2-3 and V is TRBV14, with TRBD1 identical over 7 bases. V lost 9 bases, J lost 2 bases, and 5 bases stayed unmatched. The CDR3 has 13 amino acids. Looked up from germline, CDR1 is SGHDN and CDR2 is FVKESK. CDR3 sequence: CASRQGATDTQYF. CDR3 sequence (DNA): TGTGCCAGTCGACAGGGCGCCACAGATACGCAGTATTTT.

This clonotype was detected ten times or more. The rearrangement joins TRBV10-3 to TRBJ2-3; D call uncertain. CDR3 size: 12 residues. Trimming took 3 bases from V and 3 from J, leaving 4 bases between them. CDR1 and CDR2 (germline): ENHRY, SYGVKD. The chain's CDR3 is CAISDRTDTQYF. In nucleotides, the CDR3 is TGTGCCATCAGTGACAGGACAGATACGCAGTATTTT.

This clonotype was picked up many times. CDR3 bases: TGTGCCAGCAGCAAAAGGTGGATAGTCTATGGCTACACCTTC. It codes for CASSKRWIVYGYTF. The V call is TRBV21-1, the J call TRBJ1-2. TRBV21-1 is a recognized pseudogene. The CDR3 has 14 amino acids.

This clonotype was recorded a few times. The chain is built from TRBV7-2 and TRBJ1-2; weak D call: TRBD1 (5 bases). CDR1 is SGHTA, CDR2 FQGNSA, per germline. The CDR3 sequence is 15 residues long. V gave up 4 bases and J gave up 2 bases, with 14 bases separating them. CDR3 bases: TGTGCCAGCAGCTCGCCGGGACGGCGAAACTATGGCTACACCTTC. The encoded protein is CASSSPGRRNYGYTF.